The 28 T cell receptor beta chains given below trace back to one sample, sequenced in a study of naive and memory T cell subsets. Both TRBC1 and TRBC2 were covered by a beta constant-region primer of two equimolar oligonucleotides. A single record per CDR3 protein comes from TCRdb applying MiXCR to the UMI-ligation and nested PCR reads. The top ten clones hold around 0.14% of a sample with around 160,000 distinct CDR3 sequences, 15% to 20% of them seen once. The specimen was naive CD4+ T cells from blood. The receptor set was obtained from a human donor in good health.

This clonotype was detected only a few times. The chain has TRBV7-9 and TRBJ2-7; possible D gene TRBD2, 6 bases. In germline, CDR1 is SEHNR, CDR2 FQNEAQ (reference sequence). Trimming stripped 2 bases from V and 3 bases from J, with 8 bases between. The CDR3 sequence is 13 residues long. The CDR3 bases are TGTGCCAGCAGCTTACTGGGGGGCTACGAGCAGTACTTC. This gives the protein CASSLLGGYEQYF.

The chain recombines TRBV28 with TRBJ2-7; 12 positions match TRBD2. The CDR3 runs 15 residues. Losses at the gene ends were 5 bases for V and 2 bases for J; bases not matched to a gene: 4. The germline V gene has CDR1 MDHEN and CDR2 SYDVKM. CDR3 region: CASSGLAGPPYEQYF. CDR3 bases: TGTGCCAGCAGTGGACTAGCGGGACCACCCTACGAGCAGTACTTC. The complete variable domain, with remaining parts taken from reference TRBV28 and TRBJ2-7, reads DVKVTQSSRYLVKRTGEKVFLECVQDMDHENMFWYRQDPGLGLRLIYFSYDVKMKEKGDIPEGYSVSREKKERFSLILESASTNQTSMYLCASSGLAGPPYEQYFGPGTRLTVT.

This clonotype showed up just a few times. V is TRBV28 and J is TRBJ2-7; TRBD2 matches 7 bases. The CDR3 is 16 amino acids. After removal of 6 bases from V and 2 bases from J, the junction contained 13 bases not matched to a gene. The V gene's germline CDR1 is MDHEN and CDR2 SYDVKM. Here the CDR3 reads CASSPWRASGPYEQYF. DNA for the CDR3: TGTGCCAGCAGCCCATGGCGGGCTAGCGGTCCCTACGAGCAGTACTTC.

This clonotype was counted between two and nine times. V usage is TRBV6-5 and J usage is TRBJ2-7, with TRBD1 matching 8 bases. The CDR3 has 14 amino acids. Trimming removed 5 bases from V and 4 bases from J; junction bases left unmatched: 7. CDR1 is MNHEY, CDR2 SVGAGI, per germline. Here the CDR3 reads CASSQDRGHYEQYF. CDR3 nucleotides: TGTGCCAGCAGTCAAGACAGGGGACATTACGAGCAGTACTTC.

The chain joins TRBV6-6 to TRBJ2-7; weak D call: TRBD2 (6 bases). Germline V lookup: CDR1 MNHNY, CDR2 SVGAGI (reference sequence). V was shortened by 1 base and J by 2 bases, with 12 bases between the two germline ends. The CDR3 contains 15 residues. CDR3 nucleotides: TGTGCCAGCAGTTACTTCAGGGCGGGAACCTACGAGCAGTACTTC. Its protein is CASSYFRAGTYEQYF.

V usage is TRBV7-2 and J usage is TRBJ2-1, with 9 positions matching TRBD2. CDR1 SGHTA and CDR2 FQGNSA come from the germline V gene. The CDR3 covers 16 residues. V gave up 5 bases and J gave up 0 bases; unmatched junction bases: 5. As DNA, the CDR3 is TGTGCCAGCAGCCCTAGCGGGGCCGTCTCCTACAATGAGCAGTTCTTC. This translates into CASSPSGAVSYNEQFF. Full variable domain (rest looked up from reference TRBV7-2 and TRBJ2-1): GAGVSQSPSNKVTEKGKDVELRCDPISGHTALYWYRQSLGQGLEFLIYFQGNSAPDKSGLPSDRFSAERTGGSVSTLTIQRTQQEDSAVYLCASSPSGAVSYNEQFFGPGTRLTVL.

This clonotype was recorded a few times. The gene calls are TRBV6-5 and TRBJ1-5; D is ambiguous. Per the germline V gene, CDR1 is MNHEY and CDR2 is SVGAGI. V shed 5 bases and J shed 7 bases, with 12 bases lying between them. CDR3 size: 13 residues. The DNA of the CDR3 is TGTGCCAGCAGTGACCCTCCCGGCCAGCCCCAGCATTTT. Amino acid sequence: CASSDPPGQPQHF.

The chain employs TRBV5-1 and TRBJ2-7; possible D gene TRBD1, 5 bases. The CDR3 contains 14 residues. V lost 0 bases and J 2 bases, leaving 9 bases between the germline ends. Germline V gene data show CDR1 as SGHRS and CDR2 as YFSETQ. The CDR3 protein is CASSLAAGPYEQYF. CDR3 DNA: TGCGCCAGCAGCTTGGCGGCAGGGCCCTACGAGCAGTACTTC.

The chain carries TRBV20-1 and TRBJ2-3; maybe TRBD1 (5 bases). Per the germline V gene, CDR1 is DFQATT and CDR2 is SNEGSKA (reference sequence). The CDR3 is 15 residues long. Trimming shortened V by 6 bases and J by 4 bases, and 20 bases separated the two germline ends. The CDR3 bases are TGCAGTGCAACTCTAACCCAGGGCCCCCCAGATACGCAGTATTTT. This sequence encodes CSATLTQGPPDTQYF.

This clonotype was seen repeatedly, ten times or more. The CDR3 loop is CASSAGTGTYEQYF. CDR3 nucleotides: TGTGCCAGCAGCGCCGGGACCGGAACCTACGAGCAGTACTTC. The J gene is TRBJ2-7, the V gene TRBV9; D might be TRBD1 or TRBD2, each matching 5 bases. The germline V gene has CDR1 SGDLS and CDR2 YYNGEE. V was pared by 3 bases and J by 2 bases, with 12 bases between. This CDR3 has 14 residues.

The V call is TRBV10-3, the J call TRBJ2-3, with a weak D call TRBD2 (6 bases). The V and J ends lost 3 bases and 4 bases respectively, with 20 bases between them. This CDR3 region has 17 residues. Per germline, CDR1 ENHRY and CDR2 SYGVKD. CDR3 amino acids: CAISDLTRGGKPDTQYF. The DNA for the CDR3 is TGTGCCATCAGTGACCTAACGCGTGGCGGGAAACCAGATACGCAGTATTTT.

This clonotype has more than one count but fewer than ten. The rearrangement joins TRBV11-3 to TRBJ2-1; D is possibly TRBD1 (6 bases). This CDR3 comprises 17 residues. Deletions cut 5 bases from V and 6 bases from J, with 23 bases between. Germline V gives CDR1 SGHNT, CDR2 YENEEA. The chain's CDR3 is CASSQNTGQRGSNEQFF. CDR3 DNA sequence: TGTGCCAGCAGCCAGAACACCGGACAGCGTGGGAGCAATGAGCAGTTCTTC.

This clonotype was counted ten times or more. One end of the junction does not line up with germline, which may come from a read error. This chain joins TRBV20-1 and TRBJ2-7; D not resolved. The CDR3 is made up of 12 amino acids. CDR1 and CDR2 (germline): DFQATT, SNEGSKA (reference sequence). For the CDR3, the DNA is TGCAGTGCTCGAGACCAGACCTACGAGCAGTACTTC. It encodes CSARDQTYEQYF.

This clonotype has more than one count but fewer than ten. The chain employs TRBV12-3 or TRBV12-4 and TRBJ2-7; the match to TRBD2 covers 9 bases. The CDR3 is 14 amino acids. J was trimmed by 0 bases and V by 6 bases; bases with no gene match: 3. This chain's CDR3 is CASRFSGSSYEQYF. CDR3 bases: TGTGCCAGCAGATTTAGCGGGAGCTCCTACGAGCAGTACTTC.

This clonotype was seen a few times. The chain has TRBV12-3 or TRBV12-4 and TRBJ2-7; 11 bases are shared with TRBD2. The CDR3 has 15 amino acids. Unmatched junction bases numbered 5, after V lost 4 bases and J lost 3 bases. For the CDR3, the DNA is TGTGCCAGCAGTTGGGGGACTAGCGGAATCTACGAGCAGTACTTC. This codes for CASSWGTSGIYEQYF.

This clonotype was counted a few times. V is TRBV15 and J is TRBJ2-7; 9 bases agree with TRBD1. Germline V gene sequence: CDR1 LNHNV, CDR2 YYDKDF (reference sequence). V lost 2 bases and J lost 3; bases outside the gene matches: 2. This CDR3 is 14 amino acids long. CDR3: CATSRTGGLYEQYF. In DNA form, the CDR3 reads TGTGCCACCAGCAGAACAGGGGGCCTCTACGAGCAGTACTTC.

This clonotype occurred many times. V usage is TRBV7-2 and J usage is TRBJ1-5; D possibly corresponds to TRBD1 (5 bases). Germline CDR1 SGHTA, CDR2 FQGNSA. There are 15 residues in the CDR3. V gave up 4 bases and J gave up 2 bases, with 12 bases separating them. CDR3 protein: CASSWRGGGNQPQHF. The CDR3 DNA reads as TGTGCCAGCAGCTGGAGGGGCGGCGGCAATCAGCCCCAGCATTTT.

This clonotype turned up a few times. The CDR3 loop reads CSVERPSDGYTF. CDR3 in DNA: TGCAGCGTTGAACGCCCCTCGGACGGCTACACCTTC. The chain has TRBV29-1 and TRBJ1-2; D is uncertain. This CDR3 region has 12 residues. V dropped 2 bases and J dropped 8 bases, with 12 bases sitting between them. Germline V CDR1 and CDR2: SQVTM, ANQGSEA.

The table lists this clonotype with a few counts. The chain has TRBV20-1 and TRBJ2-3, with unresolved D. The V end was cut by 0 bases, the J end by 1 base, with 8 bases between. The germline gives CDR1 DFQATT, CDR2 SNEGSKA (reference sequence). This CDR3 is built from 14 residues. The CDR3 spells CSARDLLGTDTQYF. DNA of the CDR3: TGCAGTGCTAGAGACCTATTGGGCACAGATACGCAGTATTTT.

This clonotype came up once. A much larger clone differs by one base, so this may be a read error. The chain carries TRBV20-1 and TRBJ1-6; 7 bases are a match to TRBD1. Trimming at V came to 3 bases and at J to 8 bases, leaving 10 bases not matched to a gene. The CDR3 totals 15 residues. The germline CDR1 and CDR2 sequences are DFQATT and SNEGSKA (reference sequence). This CDR3 is CSASSGTGADSPLHF. The CDR3 DNA reads as TGCAGTGCTAGTTCGGGAACAGGGGCGGATTCACCCCTCCACTTT.

Worth noting for this clonotype: One junction end does not reproduce the germline sequence, and a read error may be involved. The chain joins TRBV7-2 to TRBJ2-1, with D maybe TRBD2 (6 bases). CDR3 length: 17 residues. Germline CDR1 and CDR2: SGHTA and FQGNSA. The CDR3 DNA follows: TGTGCCAGCAGCCCCCGAGGGGACTTTCCCTCCTACAATGAGCACTTCTTC. As protein: CASSPRGDFPSYNEHFF.

This clonotype showed up many times. This sequence joins TRBV6-5 and TRBJ2-2; 11 nucleotides line up with TRBD1. CDR3 length: 18 amino acids. The germline V gene encodes CDR1 MNHEY and CDR2 SVGAGI. J gave up 5 bases and V 0 bases, and 8 bases lay outside the gene matches. The CDR3 is CASSYSLGQGARTGELFF. CDR3 nucleotides: TGTGCCAGCAGTTACTCCTTAGGACAGGGGGCAAGGACCGGGGAGCTGTTTTTT.

This clonotype was counted a few times. The chain links TRBV4-1 to TRBJ2-4; TRBD1 matches 7 bases. Germline V gene sequence: CDR1 MGHRA, CDR2 YSYEKL. This CDR3 contains 18 residues. The junction had 8 bases not matched to a gene; V was cut back by 0 bases and J by 0 bases. CDR3 sequence reads: CASSQEDGQVSAKNIQYF. In DNA, the CDR3 is TGCGCCAGCAGCCAAGAGGACGGACAGGTCTCAGCCAAAAACATTCAGTACTTC.

The sample holds a few counts of this clonotype. The chain couples TRBV27 to TRBJ2-7; 9 bases map to TRBD2. Looked up from germline, CDR1 is MNHEY and CDR2 is SMNVEV (reference sequence). The CDR3 is 12 amino acids. V shed 6 bases and J 12 bases; nucleotides not matched to a gene: 9. DNA of the CDR3: TGTGCCAGCAGCCTCCTCACTAGCGGGCTGTACTTC. Its protein is CASSLLTSGLYF.

A few counts support this clonotype. The chain is built from TRBV11-3 and TRBJ2-3; the D gene is possibly TRBD1 (6 bases). This CDR3 contains 14 residues. CDR1 SGHNT and CDR2 YENEEA come from the germline V gene. Trimming took 1 base from V and 6 from J, leaving 11 bases between them. The CDR3 nucleotides are TGTGCCAGCAGCTTAGTGACAGGAGATGATACGCAGTATTTT. Translation gives CASSLVTGDDTQYF.

This clonotype was observed a handful of times. V is TRBV7-6 and J is TRBJ1-3, with D possibly matching TRBD1 (6 bases). V lost 5 bases to trimming and J lost 8 bases, with 13 bases between them. Germline loops: CDR1 SGHVS, CDR2 FNYEAQ. The CDR3 extends over 13 amino acids. CDR3 region: CASSPDRSDTIYF. The CDR3 DNA sequence: TGTGCCAGCAGCCCCGACAGGTCTGACACCATATATTTT. Combining the CDR3 with reference TRBV7-6 and TRBJ1-3 gives the whole variable domain GAGVSQSPRYKVTKRGQDVALRCDPISGHVSLYWYRQALGQGPEFLTYFNYEAQQDKSGLPNDRFSAERPEGSISTLTIQRTEQRDSAMYRCASSPDRSDTIYFGEGSWLTVV.

The rearrangement joins TRBV20-1 to TRBJ2-5; 7 bases fit TRBD1. The CDR3 spans 14 residues. V was clipped by 0 bases and J by 4 bases; unmatched bases: 5. CDR1 DFQATT and CDR2 SNEGSKA come from the germline V gene (reference sequence). For the CDR3, the DNA is TGCAGTGCTAGAGATATGGGACAGCTAGAGACCCAGTACTTC. Protein: CSARDMGQLETQYF.

The chain is built from TRBV20-1 and TRBJ2-3; D tentatively fits TRBD1 or TRBD2 (6 bases each). The V end was cut by 4 bases, the J end by 0 bases, with 11 bases between. The V gene's germline CDR1 is DFQATT and CDR2 SNEGSKA (reference sequence). The CDR3 is made up of 14 amino acids. CDR3 nucleotide sequence: TGCAGTGCTACTGGCGGGACAAGCACAGATACGCAGTATTTT. Protein product: CSATGGTSTDTQYF.